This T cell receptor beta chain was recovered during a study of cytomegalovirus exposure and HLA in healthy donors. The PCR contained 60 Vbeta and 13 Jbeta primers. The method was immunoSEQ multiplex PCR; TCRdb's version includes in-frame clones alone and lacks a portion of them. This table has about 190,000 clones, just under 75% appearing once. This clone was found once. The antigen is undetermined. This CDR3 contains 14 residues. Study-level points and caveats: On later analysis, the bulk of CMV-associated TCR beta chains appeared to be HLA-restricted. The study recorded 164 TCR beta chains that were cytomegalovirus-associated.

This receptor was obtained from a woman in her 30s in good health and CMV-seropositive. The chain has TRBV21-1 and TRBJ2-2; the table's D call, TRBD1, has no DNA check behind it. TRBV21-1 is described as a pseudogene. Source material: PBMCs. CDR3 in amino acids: CASSKERGNGELFF. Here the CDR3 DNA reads TGTGCCAGCAGCAAAGAGAGGGGGAACGGGGAGCTGTTTTTT.